This TCR beta chain was identified during a study of blood T cells in healthy people across ages. Study-wide points: Compared with aged donors, long-lived donors showed fewer expanded clones, suggesting selection. Roughly linear declines in TCR beta diversity per million T cells occurred with age. Observed TCR beta diversity showed a strong correlation with the percentage of naive T cells as measured by flow cytometry.

Together with a sample-barcoded 5' primer, a J-beta primer mix was included in a second PCR lasting roughly 6 to 12 cycles. Via MiXCR, TCRdb re-called the 5' RACE reads, giving one row per CDR3 protein. The sample yields some 1.7 million distinct CDR3 sequences, roughly 27% seen once. Points on this clonotype: The antigen is unknown. With a much larger clone just one base away, this may be a read error.

This CDR3 comprises 14 residues. Losses at the gene ends were 4 bases for V and 3 bases for J; bases not matched to a gene: 7. Looked up from germline, CDR1 is DFQATT and CDR2 is SNEGSKA (reference sequence). Sequencing input: blood. The chain employs TRBV20-1 and TRBJ2-5; 8 nucleotides align to TRBD1. The source of this sequence is a woman aged 25 to 39 in good health. CDR3: CSATPGQAKETQYF. The CDR3 nucleotides read TGCAGTGCTACCCCGGGACAGGCTAAAGAGACCCAGTACTTC.